Included here is one T cell receptor (beta chain) sequence, with context. Its cognate antigen has yet to be identified. No base quality values were provided; no much bigger clone lies one nucleotide off. Per the publication, the time point label means: 24 weeks on oral tofacitinib. The treatment or condition label, as the study defines it: oral pan-JAK inhibitor, 5-10 mg twice daily. Lesional scalp punch biopsies and peripheral blood were collected from alopecia areata patients. Human scalp biopsies were fixed immediately in PAXgene tissue containers. The data stem from a study of CD8+ T cells in alopecia areata (dated by TCRdb to 2016 to 2019). Some background on the complete study: Treated patients were enrolled in an open-label pilot trial of oral tofacitinib at 5 to 10 mg twice daily for moderate-to-severe alopecia areata. The SALT score, which quantifies the percentage of affected scalp surface area, was used to measure disease severity in treated patients. TCRbeta CDR3 regions were amplified by immunoSEQ multiplex PCR using 35 Vbeta forward and 13 Jbeta reverse primers. Biopsies were taken from tofacitinib-treated patients at baseline and again at 4 and 24 weeks into treatment, and several of those patients also had a later scalp biopsy. Scalp clonality was compared across normal scalp (n=4), patchy alopecia areata scalp (n=8), and alopecia totalis/universalis scalp (n=8). RNA was obtained with the PAXgene miRNA kit for fixed scalp, the miRNeasy kit for PBMCs, and the RNeasy kit for mouse skin. Patients received tofacitinib for 6 to 18 months and were then followed off drug for 6 months to check for delayed response and recurrence. On the human side, TCRbeta sequencing was run on scalp tissue and on sorted CD4+ and CD8+ peripheral blood T cells from healthy controls and from alopecia areata patients with either patchy or totalis/universalis disease. To study T cell clonal expansion in alopecia areata, the researchers applied high-throughput TCRbeta sequencing to both the C3H/HeJ mouse model and human patients.

After removal of 6 bases from V and 7 bases from J, the junction retains 6 bases not matched to a gene. From a lookup of the germline V gene, CDR1 and CDR2 are SGHTA and FQGNSA. The CDR3 contains 14 residues, cysteine and phenylalanine counted. The retained sequence is limited to the CDR3, 42 bases, with the frame set at the first base. General conclusions and limits of the study: Unlike mouse skin, where gammadelta T cells dominate, normal human skin contains resident alphabeta T cells that get sequenced too, which complicates analysis of the scalp TCR repertoire. Compared with normal scalp, lesional scalp, particularly in alopecia totalis/universalis, had higher clonality and more expanded CD8+ clones, which suggests antigenic drive. Tofacitinib significantly decreased scalp clonality and the number of expanded CD8+ clones among the top 100 scalp clones. Because the treated cohort was small and included a single nonresponder, larger studies are needed to assess links between baseline CD8+ expansion and response. Shared TCR sequences between patients were less evident than in mice, which may be partly attributable to HLA diversity in the patient population. Many expanded lesional clones persisted in scalp and blood during tofacitinib treatment, which may partly explain relapse after stopping treatment.

Libraries were made using the immunoSEQ multiplex PCR assay. To provide template for TCR sequencing, every sample had RNA extracted and reverse transcribed into cDNA. First-strand cDNA was synthesized using SuperScript III with a 2:1 mix of oligo-dT and random hexamers. Amplification bias was assessed with a synthetic immune receptor repertoire, and residual bias was removed computationally. As for the authors' bioinformatics: After raw reads were preprocessed to remove errors, the CDR3 was defined following IMGT conventions as running from the conserved cysteine to phenylalanine. Clonality was computed as 1 minus the Shannon entropy, with the entropy normalized by log2 of the number of productive unique TCRs. CD4 or CD8 identity of scalp clones was inferred by cross-referencing scalp TCRbeta sequences with sorted blood CD4 and CD8 repertoires. The source is immuneACCESS, and TCRdb retained only in-frame sequences with V and J called. Part of the clones is not carried over; for the studies checked, unresolved V genes explain less than half of this, and the remainder is unexplained. Clone size and V and J calls were adopted from that table, with D and trimming inferred from the DNA. This sample comprises about 3,300 clones, around 80% of them detected only once. The ten largest clones take up 5% of the sample.

In this chain, TRBV7-2 is recombined with TRBJ1-4, and 9 bases in between align with TRBD1. This receptor was taken from a human donor with alopecia areata. Sequences were derived from skin, sampled at week 24, from a patient treated with tofacitinib. The CDR3 has the sequence CASRTGTGREKLFF. The sequence in DNA is TGTGCCAGCAGAACCGGGACAGGGCGTGAAAAACTGTTTTTT.